Included here is one TCR beta chain sequence, with context. Antigen specificity is unknown. These data are taken from a study of shared clonotypes between healthy human individuals. This CDR3 is built from 15 residues. In germline, CDR1 is MNHNY, CDR2 SVGAGI (reference sequence). V was trimmed by 7 bases and J by 4 bases, leaving 17 bases between them. Assay execution proceeded at the deep level. Sequenced by immunoSEQ multiplex PCR; TCRdb stores in-frame clones only, minus some. Found here are around 720,000 clones, about three quarters of them singletons; the top ten hold around 1.8%. Study observations and caveats: Clonotypes not shared had lower generation probabilities than those common to all four donors.

The source is a woman aged 30 to 39 in good health. V usage is TRBV6-6 and J usage is TRBJ1-5, with D perhaps TRBD1 (5 bases). Sequenced sample: memory CD4+ T cells sorted from blood. Regarding subset: CD45RA-negative fraction. CDR3: CASTHRGSRNQPQHF. The CDR3 DNA sequence: TGTGCCAGCACTCACCGGGGGTCAAGGAATCAGCCCCAGCATTTT.